This TCR beta chain emerged from a study of patients and donors after allogeneic stem cell transplantation. TCRdb fed the RT-PCR reads into MiXCR, producing one record per CDR3 protein. The table records hundreds of thousands of distinct CDR3 sequences, 13% to 15% of them present only once. The CDR3 has 16 residues. Germline V gene sequence: CDR1 DFQATT, CDR2 SNEGSKA (reference sequence). V gave up 5 bases and J gave up 1 base; unmatched junction bases: 10. This receptor was taken from a human donor who was either an allogeneic HSCT recipient or a stem cell or donor lymphocyte infusion donor (not recorded which). It is not recorded whose cells these are; they may come from a transplant donor. The sequenced sample consisted of blood, either unsorted or a sorted T cell fraction (not recorded which). The chain joins TRBV20-1 to TRBJ2-1; 8 nucleotides align to TRBD2. The CDR3 DNA reads TGCAGTGCTTCCGTTGGGTTAGCGGGATCCTACAATGAGCAGTTCTTC. Translating gives CSASVGLAGSYNEQFF.